This T cell receptor (beta chain) was recorded in a study of identical twins. From germline, CDR1 is SGHRS and CDR2 YFSETQ. V trimming: 8 bases; J trimming: 8 bases; junction bases outside the gene matches: 8. This CDR3 has 13 amino acids. For this clonotype: Its antigen is not known.

TCRdb ran MiXCR on the 5' RACE reads and lists one entry per CDR3 protein. The sample includes under 900,000 distinct CDR3 sequences, around an eighth of them seen just once. Study-level results: The study based its conclusions on cross-sectional statistical analysis and did not follow the same donors. Models predicted too little out-of-frame TCR alpha sharing in monozygotic twins.

In every case, the donor was a healthy Caucasian. These same records also appear under a second study, on yellow fever vaccine responses in identical twins.

The sequencing sample was made of PBMCs. This TCR was sampled from a woman between 18 and 29 years old in good health. This chain connects TRBV5-1 to TRBJ2-1, with 9 bases lining up with TRBD1. Written as DNA, the CDR3 is TGCGCCAGTAGGGACAGGGAATCCCATGAGCAGTTCTTC. It is translated as CASRDRESHEQFF.